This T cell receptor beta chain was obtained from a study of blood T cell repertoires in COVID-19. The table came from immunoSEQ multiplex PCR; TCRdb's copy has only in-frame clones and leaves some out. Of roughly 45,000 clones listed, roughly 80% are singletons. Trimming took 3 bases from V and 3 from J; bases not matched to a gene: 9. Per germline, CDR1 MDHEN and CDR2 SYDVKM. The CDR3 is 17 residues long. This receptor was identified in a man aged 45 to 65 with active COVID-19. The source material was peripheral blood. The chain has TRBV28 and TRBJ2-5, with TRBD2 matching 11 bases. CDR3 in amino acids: CASSLSSGGAREETQYF. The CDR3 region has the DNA TGTGCCAGCAGTTTGAGTAGCGGGGGGGCCAGGGAAGAGACCCAGTACTTC.